The 27 T cell receptor beta chains listed next were all sequenced from one sample in a study of cytomegalovirus exposure and HLA in healthy donors. The PCR contained 60 Vbeta and 13 Jbeta primers. Method: immunoSEQ multiplex PCR; TCRdb's copy keeps in-frame clones and lacks some. The sample's table shows about 140,000 clones. The sample consisted of PBMCs. All receptors derive from a woman in her late teens or twenties in good health and CMV-seronegative.

V usage is TRBV10-1 and J usage is TRBJ2-2, with TRBD2 matching over 11 bases. The CDR3 has 17 amino acids. J gave up 8 bases and V 6 bases, and 14 bases lay outside the gene matches. CDR1 and CDR2 (germline): WNHNN, SYGVQD (reference sequence). For the CDR3, the DNA is TGCGCCAGCAGATCCGACACTAGCGGGAGCGCTCCAGGGGAGCTGTTTTTT. The encoded protein is CASRSDTSGSAPGELFF.

V gene TRBV5-4 combines with J gene TRBJ2-1; 8 nucleotides align to TRBD1. CDR3 length equals 15 residues. The V gene end was trimmed by 3 bases and the J gene end by 10 bases; junction bases not matched to a gene: 12. Germline CDR1 SGHNT, CDR2 YYREEE (reference sequence). The CDR3 nucleotides read TGTGCCAGCAGCTCCAGGGGGCCGTTCACACCCGAGCAGTTCTTC. It specifies CASSSRGPFTPEQFF. Using reference TRBV5-4 and TRBJ2-1 for the parts outside the CDR3, the full variable domain is ETGVTQSPTHLIKTRGQQVTLRCSSQSGHNTVSWYQQALGQGPQFIFQYYREEENGRGNFPPRFSGLQFPNYSSELNVNALELDDSALYLCASSSRGPFTPEQFFGPGTRLTVL.

This chain joins TRBV10-3 and TRBJ1-1; 7 nucleotides match TRBD1. The CDR3 runs to 12 residues. Germline loops: CDR1 ENHRY, CDR2 SYGVKD. Germline trimming cut 4 bases from V and 9 bases from J; bases unmatched to any gene: 5. In nucleotides, the CDR3 is TGTGCCATCAGTGGAGGACAGGTCCAAGCTTTCTTT. Its translation: CAISGGQVQAFF.

This chain uses TRBV7-9 with TRBJ2-1; TRBD2 aligns across 7 bases. With 6 bases clipped from V and 0 bases from J, the junction kept 8 bases outside the gene matches. The V gene's germline CDR1 is SEHNR and CDR2 FQNEAQ (reference sequence). This CDR3 spans 16 amino acids. CDR3 in DNA: TGTGCCAGCAGTCTAAGACTAGCCCTCTCCTACAATGAGCAGTTCTTC. Translating gives CASSLRLALSYNEQFF.

CDR3 protein: CASRSDLKKLFF. The CDR3 coding sequence is TGTGCCAGCAGGAGCGACTTAAAAAAACTGTTTTTT. V usage is TRBV6-1 and J usage is TRBJ1-4, with D unresolved. Trimming removed 6 bases from V and 9 bases from J, with 11 bases in between. Germline CDR1 MNHNS, CDR2 SASEGT. The CDR3 contains 12 residues.

This chain links TRBV9 with TRBJ2-1, with TRBD1 matching 11 bases. The germline V gene encodes CDR1 SGDLS and CDR2 YYNGEE. This CDR3 is 15 amino acids long. The V gene end was trimmed by 0 bases and the J gene end by 6 bases; junction bases not matched to a gene: 2. Here the CDR3 DNA reads TGTGCCAGCAGCGTAGAAGGGACAGGGGGCAATGAGCAGTTCTTC. Amino acid sequence: CASSVEGTGGNEQFF.

This chain joins TRBV2 and TRBJ1-5; weak D call: TRBD1 (6 bases). CDR1 is SNHLY and CDR2 is FYNNEI in the germline V gene. The CDR3 runs 16 residues. Between the trimmed V and J ends, which lost 6 bases and 10 bases, there was a span of 25 bases. CDR3 coding DNA: TGTGCCAGCAGCGAGGCTGCCGACAGGCCAATCAGCCCCCAGCATTTT. Translated: CASSEAADRPISPQHF.

Regarding this clone: The same CDR3 can be traced to other DNA sequences in this sample. The gene calls are TRBV5-1 and TRBJ1-1; 7 bases align to TRBD1. The trim removed 0 bases at V and 4 bases at J, leaving 3 bases unmatched. Germline CDR1 reads SGHRS; CDR2 reads YFSETQ. The CDR3 consists of 14 residues. CDR3 in amino acids: CASSLGQGGTEAFF. CDR3 nucleotides: TGCGCCAGCAGCTTGGGACAGGGCGGCACTGAAGCTTTCTTT.

The V and J genes are TRBV7-6 and TRBJ2-3, with 11 bases matching TRBD2. CDR1 is SGHVS, CDR2 FNYEAQ, per germline. The J segment lost 9 bases and the V segment lost 1 base, leaving 3 bases of the junction unmatched. This CDR3 spans 14 amino acids. CDR3 in DNA: TGTGCCAGCAGCTTAGATTCTAGCGGGGGGACGCAGTATTTT. It specifies CASSLDSSGGTQYF.

The CDR3: CASRPGQGINYGYTF. Here the CDR3 DNA reads TGTGCCAGCAGACCGGGACAGGGGATCAACTATGGCTACACCTTC. J is TRBJ1-2 and V is TRBV5-4, with 10 bases aligning to TRBD1. CDR3 length: 15 amino acids. The ends lost 5 bases at V and 2 bases at J; junction bases unmatched: 6. CDR1 and CDR2 (germline): SGHNT, YYREEE (reference sequence).

To note about this clone: At one boundary the junction diverges from the germline segment, which might be a read error. The sample has other DNA sequences that encode this CDR3 too. The chain combines TRBV5-1 with TRBJ2-2, with TRBD1 matching 7 bases. Per germline, CDR1 SGHRS and CDR2 YFSETQ. The CDR3 contains 16 residues. CDR3 in amino acids: CASRAYRGAETGELFF. Written as DNA, the CDR3 is TGCGCCAGCAGGGCCTACAGGGGCGCGGAGACCGGGGAGTTGTTTTTT.

This rearrangement joins TRBV4-1 to TRBJ1-2, with 10 positions matching TRBD1. After removal of 4 bases from V and 4 bases from J, the junction contained 6 bases not matched to a gene. The CDR3 extends over 15 amino acids. Germline V gene data show CDR1 as MGHRA and CDR2 as YSYEKL. The chain's CDR3 is CASSPWTGGGYGYTF. DNA of the CDR3: TGCGCCAGCAGCCCCTGGACAGGGGGAGGCTATGGCTACACCTTC.

The rearrangement uses TRBV5-4 and TRBJ2-3; 11 bases agree with TRBD2. J lost 1 base, V lost 4 bases, and 5 bases had no gene match. The CDR3 contains 16 residues. Germline V gives CDR1 SGHNT, CDR2 YYREEE (reference sequence). In DNA, the CDR3 is TGTGCCAGCAGCACCGGGACTAGCGGCCGCACAGATACGCAGTATTTT. Translation gives CASSTGTSGRTDTQYF. The variable domain in full, completed from reference TRBV5-4 and TRBJ2-3, reads ETGVTQSPTHLIKTRGQQVTLRCSSQSGHNTVSWYQQALGQGPQFIFQYYREEENGRGNFPPRFSGLQFPNYSSELNVNALELDDSALYLCASSTGTSGRTDTQYFGPGTRLTVL.

The genes are TRBV4-1 and TRBJ2-1; no clear D gene. The CDR3 runs 17 residues. The ends were cut back, 0 bases at V and 0 bases at J, with 12 bases in the middle. The germline CDR1 and CDR2 sequences are MGHRA and YSYEKL. CDR3 in DNA: TGCGCCAGCAGCCAAGACCCTAAGGAGTTCTCCTACAATGAGCAGTTCTTC. As protein: CASSQDPKEFSYNEQFF.

The chain has TRBV7-9 and TRBJ2-4, with D perhaps matching TRBD1 (6 bases). The CDR3 sequence is 16 residues long. The germline V gene has CDR1 SEHNR and CDR2 FQNEAQ (reference sequence). V was trimmed by 5 bases and J by 0 bases, leaving 14 bases between them. CDR3 in DNA: TGTGCCAGCAGCCTGGGACAAAACTTAGCCAAAAACATTCAGTACTTC. Its translation is CASSLGQNLAKNIQYF. Full variable domain (rest looked up from reference TRBV7-9 and TRBJ2-4): DTGVSQNPRHKITKRGQNVTFRCDPISEHNRLYWYRQTLGQGPEFLTYFQNEAQLEKSRLLSDRFSAERPKGSFSTLEIQRTEQGDSAMYLCASSLGQNLAKNIQYFGAGTRLSVL.

The genes are TRBV5-4 and TRBJ1-1; D perhaps matches TRBD1 (5 bases). Per the germline V gene, CDR1 is SGHNT and CDR2 is YYREEE (reference sequence). CDR3 length: 13 amino acids. Trimming removed 4 bases from V and 1 base from J, with 8 bases in between. The CDR3 bases are TGTGCCAGCAGCAACGACAGGAACACTGAAGCTTTCTTT. Amino acid sequence: CASSNDRNTEAFF.

CDR3 region: CASSAGTAKSSNYGYTF. CDR3 nucleotide sequence: TGTGCCAGCAGTGCCGGGACAGCAAAGTCATCTAACTATGGCTACACCTTC. This chain links TRBV27 with TRBJ1-2; 7 positions match TRBD1. CDR3 size: 17 residues. The V and J ends lost 5 bases and 0 bases, in that order; junction bases with no gene match: 12. The germline gives CDR1 MNHEY, CDR2 SMNVEV (reference sequence).

This chain joins TRBV9 and TRBJ2-1; 11 bases are shared with TRBD2. This CDR3 region has 15 residues. V shed 3 bases, J shed 10 bases, and the junction held 9 bases outside the gene matches. Germline-derived CDR1 and CDR2 are SGDLS and YYNGEE. CDR3 sequence reads: CASSAGLAVDREQFF. In DNA, the CDR3 is TGTGCCAGCAGCGCGGGACTAGCGGTTGACAGGGAGCAGTTCTTC.

This chain links TRBV10-1 with TRBJ2-3; 9 bases map to TRBD2. The germline gives CDR1 WNHNN, CDR2 SYGVQD (reference sequence). V lost 10 bases, J lost 3 bases, and 11 bases stayed unmatched. The CDR3 loop spans 15 amino acids. The CDR3, as DNA: TGCGCCACCTACTGGCGGGAGGGCCGAACAGATACGCAGTATTTT. Protein: CATYWREGRTDTQYF.

V usage is TRBV10-1 and J usage is TRBJ2-7; 7 bases line up with TRBD2. This CDR3 has 15 residues. Trimming took 6 bases from V and 3 from J; bases not matched to a gene: 11. From germline, CDR1 is WNHNN and CDR2 SYGVQD (reference sequence). As DNA, the CDR3 is TGCGCCAGCAGCACTGGGGCTAGCGGCCGCTACGAGCAGTACTTC. Translating it yields CASSTGASGRYEQYF.

J is TRBJ2-1 and V is TRBV15, with a weak D call TRBD2 (6 bases). V lost 1 base and J lost 9, with 19 bases in between. CDR1 is LNHNV and CDR2 is YYDKDF in the germline V gene (reference sequence). The CDR3 spans 16 residues. The CDR3 bases are TGTGCCACCAGCAGAGGGAAGACTAGTCCGGATGGTGAGCAGTTCTTC. Translation gives CATSRGKTSPDGEQFF.

The chain's CDR3 is CASSLARGTYGGYTF. As DNA, the CDR3 is TGTGCCAGCAGCTTGGCCAGGGGAACATACGGCGGCTACACCTTC. V and J are TRBV5-4 and TRBJ1-2; D is perhaps TRBD1 (6 bases). Germline lookup yields CDR1 SGHNT and CDR2 YYREEE (reference sequence). This CDR3 has 15 amino acids. V lost 0 bases and J lost 8, with 17 bases in between.

This rearrangement joins TRBV4-2 to TRBJ2-7; tentatively, D is TRBD2 (6 bases). Trimming pared 0 bases from V and 0 bases from J, leaving 12 bases between. The germline gives CDR1 LGHNA, CDR2 YNFKEQ. CDR3 length: 16 residues. This CDR3 is CASSQDRSGNSYEQYF. The CDR3 DNA sequence: TGTGCCAGCAGCCAAGACCGTAGCGGAAACTCCTACGAGCAGTACTTC.

The chain combines TRBV19 with TRBJ1-2; maybe TRBD1 (5 bases). The CDR3 length is 11 residues. Germline CDR1 reads LNHDA; CDR2 reads SQIVND (reference sequence). Trimming pared 5 bases from V and 8 bases from J, leaving 9 bases between. The CDR3 bases are TGTGCCAGTAGTTGGCAGGGCGGCTACACCTTC. It codes for CASSWQGGYTF. Based on the CDR3 plus reference TRBV19 and TRBJ1-2, the full variable domain is DGGITQSPKYLFRKEGQNVTLSCEQNLNHDAMYWYRQDPGQGLRLIYYSQIVNDFQKGDIAEGYSVSREKKESFPLTVTSAQKNPTAFYLCASSWQGGYTFGSGTRLTVV.

The chain combines TRBV9 with TRBJ1-2; D gene unclear. The CDR3 spans 16 residues. In germline, CDR1 is SGDLS, CDR2 YYNGEE. V gave up 4 bases and J gave up 3 bases, with 19 bases separating them. The CDR3 protein is CASSPDFGVVDYGYTF. The DNA for the CDR3 is TGTGCCAGCAGCCCCGACTTCGGGGTAGTCGACTATGGCTACACCTTC.

The rearrangement joins TRBV5-8 to TRBJ1-5; 12 bases map to TRBD1. Unmatched junction bases numbered 4, after V lost 0 bases and J lost 12 bases. The CDR3 is made up of 14 amino acids. Germline V gene lookup returns CDR1 SGHTS and CDR2 YDEGEE. CDR3 nucleotides: TGTGCCAGCAGCTTGGGCGGGACAGGGGGCGTCCAGCATTTT. Protein: CASSLGGTGGVQHF.

The chain is built from TRBV18 and TRBJ2-5, with D possibly matching TRBD1 (6 bases). Germline lookup yields CDR1 KGHSH and CDR2 LQKENI. Trimming took 3 bases from V and 2 from J, leaving 7 bases between them. The CDR3 sequence is 13 residues long. The CDR3 DNA sequence: TGTGCCAGCTCACCGGGACATCAAGAGACCCAGTACTTC. Protein product: CASSPGHQETQYF.